This T cell receptor (beta chain) appears in the sequencing data of a study of siplizumab effects on memory and regulatory T cells. Trimming took 6 bases from V and 3 from J, leaving 15 bases between them. The CDR3 has 14 residues. The V gene's germline CDR1 is MNHEY and CDR2 SVGAGI. Comments on this clone: Its matching antigen is unknown.

Points from the study as a whole: Naive T cells looked more diverse than memory cells, and they looked like major contributors to the alloresponse. A mean of around 69% of mappable alloreactive CD4+ clones were Treg-derived with siplizumab, compared with 26.9% in controls. Suppressive activity of Tregs proliferating in siplizumab cultures remained unconfirmed.

Data came from immunoSEQ multiplex PCR; TCRdb stores just in-frame clones and leaves some out. The repertoire holds around 100,000 clones, with approximately 94% as singletons. The V and J genes are TRBV6-5 and TRBJ2-7, with D hard to call. Sequences were obtained from non-Treg CD4+ T cells sorted from blood. The TCR comes from a human donor in good health. The CDR3 loop is CASRTLGYGYEQYF. The CDR3 bases are TGTGCCAGCAGGACCCTAGGGTACGGCTACGAGCAGTACTTC.